This T cell receptor (beta chain) was recovered during a study of T cell responses to AZD1222 COVID-19 vaccine. The table came from immunoSEQ multiplex PCR; TCRdb's copy has only in-frame clones and leaves some out. Of under 150,000 clones listed, under 90% are singletons. Second-dose timings of about 4 or about 12 weeks were pooled. As concerns this clone: As yet, its antigen is unknown.

Broader study findings: Only after the peak T cell response were repertoires sampled.

The sample was peripheral blood, taken 28 days after the second AZD1222 dose. The receptor was derived from an adult who received the AZD1222 COVID-19 vaccine.

The CDR3 nucleotides read TGTGCCAGCGGGTATGGCTACACCTTC. It specifies CASGYGYTF. The chain links TRBV2 to TRBJ1-2; no firm D call. CDR3 length equals 9 residues. Trimming stripped 8 bases from V and 5 bases from J, with 3 bases between. The germline V gene has CDR1 SNHLY and CDR2 FYNNEI. The variable domain in full, with the rest retrieved from reference TRBV2 and TRBJ1-2, is EPEVTQTPSHQVTQMGQEVILRCVPISNHLYFYWYRQILGQKVEFLVSFYNNEISEKSEIFDDQFSVERPDGSNFTLKIRSTKLEDSAMYFCASGYGYTFGSGTRLTVV.